Listed below are T cell receptor beta chains from one sample, sequenced in a study of blood T cell repertoires in COVID-19. The assay was immunoSEQ multiplex PCR, and TCRdb's table has in-frame clones only and misses some. Of 95,000 to 100,000 clones in the sample, 79% were seen once. The sample was peripheral blood. The receptors were gathered from a woman of 80 years or more with active or convalescent COVID-19. The CDR3 runs from the conserved cysteine through the conserved F or W. Fields, in order: CDR3 length, J gene, D gene, V gene, clone size, CDR3 protein, CDR3 DNA. The D gene is left open where the match is weak. Clone size is given for some rows only: seen once, a few or many times, or a class if the clone is expanded.

>13|TRBJ2-5|.|TRBV19|.
CASSTAGWETQYF
TGTGCCAGTAGTACGGCAGGCTGGGAGACCCAGTACTTC
>15|TRBJ2-6|.|TRBV9|.
CASSPQGSGANVLTF
TGTGCCAGCAGCCCGCAGGGATCTGGGGCCAACGTCCTGACTTTC
>14|TRBJ2-6|.|TRBV2|few
CASSPRSGANVLTF
TGTGCCAGCAGCCCCCGCTCTGGGGCCAACGTCCTGACTTTC
>17|TRBJ2-7|TRBD2|TRBV5-4|.
CASSSGLAVLSSYEQYF
TGTGCCAGCAGCTCTGGACTAGCGGTTTTGAGCTCCTACGAGCAGTACTTC
>14|TRBJ1-4|.|TRBV30|.
CAWSVMAGREKLFF
TGTGCCTGGAGTGTAATGGCAGGGAGGGAAAAACTGTTTTTT
>15|TRBJ1-1|TRBD1|TRBV9|few
CASSVSELTGGKAFF
TGTGCCAGCAGCGTCTCAGAGTTGACAGGGGGGAAAGCTTTCTTT
>15|TRBJ2-7|.|TRBV7-6|.
CASSLGRAQGYEQYF
TGTGCCAGCAGCTTAGGGCGAGCACAGGGTTACGAGCAGTACTTC
>15|TRBJ1-2|TRBD1|TRBV6-5|.
CASSRTGANFRGYTF
TGTGCCAGCAGTAGAACAGGGGCCAACTTTCGGGGCTACACCTTC
>15|TRBJ1-2|.|TRBV18|.
CASSPPGREAYGYTF
TGTGCCAGCTCACCACCGGGCAGGGAGGCCTATGGCTACACCTTC
>18|TRBJ2-1|TRBD1|TRBV27|.
CASSLPPRQGSTYNEQFF
TGTGCCAGCAGTTTACCCCCTCGACAGGGGTCTACCTACAATGAGCAGTTCTTC
>12|TRBJ1-2|.|TRBV7-6|few
CASSPGGLGYTF
TGTGCCAGCAGCCCGGGGGGGCTTGGCTACACCTTC
>17|TRBJ2-6|TRBD1|TRBV19|once
CASIRTGTMSGANVLTF
TGTGCCAGTATTAGGACAGGGACGATGTCTGGGGCCAACGTCCTGACTTTC
>14|TRBJ1-4|.|TRBV5-4|.
CASSPTLGNEKLFF
TGTGCCAGCAGCCCCACCCTGGGCAATGAAAAACTGTTTTTT
>15|TRBJ1-2|TRBD1|TRBV5-1|.
CASSSGQGDQYGYTF
TGCGCCAGCAGCTCCGGACAGGGAGATCAGTATGGCTACACCTTC
>16|TRBJ2-3|TRBD1|TRBV24-1|.
CATSDATGVSTDTQYF
TGTGCCACCAGTGATGCTACAGGGGTTAGCACAGATACGCAGTATTTT
>12|TRBJ1-2|.|TRBV18|.
CASSGGNYGYTF
TGTGCCAGCTCAGGAGGGAACTATGGCTACACCTTC
>15|TRBJ2-5|.|TRBV5-5|medium-sized
CASSRPGGGQETQYF
TGTGCCAGCAGCCGGCCGGGGGGCGGGCAAGAGACCCAGTACTTC
>13|TRBJ2-5|.|TRBV5-6|once
CASSQGLQETQYF
TGTGCCAGCAGCCAGGGACTCCAAGAGACCCAGTACTTC
>14|TRBJ1-5|TRBD1|TRBV4-2|.
CASSETGEHQPQHF
TGTGCCAGCAGCGAGACAGGGGAACATCAGCCCCAGCATTTT
>12|TRBJ2-1|TRBD2|TRBV2|.
CASSEAGGLQFF
TGTGCCAGCAGTGAAGCTGGGGGACTACAGTTCTTC
>14|TRBJ1-3|.|TRBV14|.
CASSLAGTGNTIYF
TGTGCCAGCAGCCTGGCAGGGACTGGAAACACCATATATTTT
>15|TRBJ2-6|.|TRBV7-8|few
CASSFSASGANVLTF
TGTGCCAGCAGCTTCAGCGCCTCTGGGGCCAACGTCCTGACTTTC
>17|TRBJ2-5|TRBD2|TRBV19|.
CASSRTSGGKIRETQYF
TGTGCCAGTAGTCGGACTAGCGGAGGCAAGATAAGAGAGACCCAGTACTTC
>12|TRBJ2-7|.|TRBV29-1|.
CSVSPGLGEQYF
TGCAGCGTTTCGCCAGGGCTCGGCGAGCAGTACTTC
>13|TRBJ1-1|.|TRBV19|.
CASWSEGRTEAFF
TGTGCCAGTTGGAGTGAGGGAAGGACTGAAGCTTTCTTT
>16|TRBJ2-5|TRBD2|TRBV28|.
CASRARLAGGQKTQYF
TGTGCCAGCAGGGCCAGACTAGCGGGAGGGCAAAAGACCCAGTACTTC
>14|TRBJ2-7|TRBD1|TRBV2|.
CASSDRGTSYEQYF
TGTGCCAGCAGTGACAGGGGGACCTCCTACGAGCAGTACTTC